The next 21 T cell receptor beta chains were all read from a single sample in a study of response to subunit inactivated influenza vaccine. TCRdb independently ran MiXCR on the RT-PCR reads; one entry per CDR3 protein. The table records about 160,000 distinct CDR3 sequences, approximately 11% of them present only once. The sample here was non-naive T cells sorted from PBMCs, taken about 6 weeks after vaccination. All receptors come from a middle-aged man who received an inactivated influenza vaccine.

CDR3 nucleotides: TGTGCCAGCAGTTACTCGACGAGGGGGGGTCTCGGCTACACCTTC. Its translation: CASSYSTRGGLGYTF. The chain links TRBV6-5 to TRBJ1-2, with a weak D call TRBD1 (6 bases). V lost 0 bases, J lost 8 bases, and 16 bases lay in between. Per the germline V gene, CDR1 is MNHEY and CDR2 is SVGAGI. The CDR3 length is 15 residues.

The rearrangement joins TRBV20-1 to TRBJ2-2, with TRBD1 matching 7 bases. Losses at the gene ends were 0 bases for V and 7 bases for J; bases not matched to a gene: 5. The CDR3 sequence is 14 residues long. CDR1 and CDR2 (germline): DFQATT, SNEGSKA (reference sequence). The CDR3 is CSARERGQVGELFF. The CDR3, as DNA: TGCAGTGCTAGAGAGAGGGGGCAGGTCGGGGAGCTGTTTTTT.

The V gene is TRBV28, the J gene TRBJ1-2; D remains ambiguous. Germline assignment: CDR1 MDHEN and CDR2 SYDVKM. This CDR3 region has 9 residues. Deletions cut 6 bases from V and 12 bases from J, with 8 bases between. As DNA, the CDR3 is TGTGCCAGCAGCACCCCCCACACCTTC. Translation: CASSTPHTF.

This clonotype was detected only a few times. This chain connects TRBV4-1 to TRBJ2-3, with TRBD1 matching 7 bases. With 2 bases clipped from V and 3 bases from J, the junction kept 11 bases outside the gene matches. CDR1 is MGHRA, CDR2 YSYEKL, per germline. CDR3 length: 17 amino acids. The CDR3 bases are TGCGCCAGCAGCCAACGCGAGGTGGGACAGTCGACAGATACGCAGTATTTT. Amino acids: CASSQREVGQSTDTQYF.

The chain combines TRBV12-3 or TRBV12-4 with TRBJ2-5, with 7 bases that match TRBD1. The CDR3 consists of 14 residues. Trimming took 5 bases from V and 4 from J; bases not matched to a gene: 7. The CDR3 DNA reads TGTGCCAGCAGTGCTCGGACAGGAGGAGAGACCCAGTACTTC. It specifies CASSARTGGETQYF.

This clonotype came up many times. The chain is built from TRBV29-1 and TRBJ2-1; 9 positions agree with TRBD1. The CDR3 extends over 12 amino acids. Losses at the gene ends were 8 bases for V and 9 bases for J; bases not matched to a gene: 8. Per germline, CDR1 SQVTM and CDR2 ANQGSEA. In DNA form, the CDR3 reads TGCAGCACCCGGACAGGGGTGGCTGAGCAGTTCTTC. Its translation is CSTRTGVAEQFF.

This clonotype was seen a few times. The chain combines TRBV5-4 with TRBJ2-7, with D perhaps matching TRBD1 (5 bases). V was shortened by 0 bases and J by 0 bases, with 7 bases between the two germline ends. The V gene's germline CDR1 is SGHNT and CDR2 YYREEE (reference sequence). CDR3 length equals 14 residues. This CDR3 is CASSLGGHSYEQYF. CDR3 DNA sequence: TGTGCCAGCAGCTTGGGCGGACACTCCTACGAGCAGTACTTC.

This clonotype was seen only a few times. The genes are TRBV6-5 and TRBJ2-7, with 8 bases that match TRBD1. CDR1 MNHEY and CDR2 SVGAGI come from the germline V gene. Trimming at V came to 0 bases and at J to 3 bases, leaving 1 base not matched to a gene. The CDR3 has 14 amino acids. CDR3 bases: TGTGCCAGCAGTTACTCAACAGGGGGCTACGAGCAGTACTTC. This codes for CASSYSTGGYEQYF.

The sample holds many counts of this clonotype. This chain uses TRBV28 with TRBJ2-3, with D perhaps assigned TRBD1 or TRBD2 (5 bases each). In germline, CDR1 is MDHEN, CDR2 SYDVKM. With 5 bases removed from V and 0 bases from J, the gap between germline ends came to 18 bases. The CDR3 has 17 residues. The CDR3 DNA follows: TGTGCCAGCAGTCCGGGACGCGAAAAAGGGAGCACAGATACGCAGTATTTT. Protein sequence: CASSPGREKGSTDTQYF.

The V gene is TRBV6-5, the J gene TRBJ1-6; D gene uncertain. The CDR3 has 13 amino acids. Germline V gives CDR1 MNHEY, CDR2 SVGAGI. V was trimmed by 2 bases and J by 10 bases, leaving 9 bases between them. CDR3 bases: TGTGCCAGCAGTTACGGGCTCTGGTCACCCCTCCACTTT. It translates to CASSYGLWSPLHF.

This clonotype was picked up many times. The chain is built from TRBV5-1 and TRBJ2-1; possible D gene TRBD1, 5 bases. The CDR3 is made up of 14 amino acids. Trimming pared 2 bases from V and 5 bases from J, leaving 11 bases between. Germline CDR1 reads SGHRS; CDR2 reads YFSETQ. The DNA for the CDR3 is TGCGCCAGCAGCTTTAATGGGGCCCACAATGAGCAGTTCTTC. Protein sequence: CASSFNGAHNEQFF.

The V gene is TRBV7-2, the J gene TRBJ2-2; 8 nucleotides agree with TRBD2. The CDR3 has 15 residues. CDR1 is SGHTA and CDR2 is FQGNSA in the germline V gene. V lost 5 bases, J lost 6 bases, and 8 bases stayed unmatched. The CDR3 sequence is CASSLPTSAAGELFF. CDR3 sequence (DNA): TGTGCCAGCAGCCTCCCGACTAGCGCCGCCGGGGAGCTGTTTTTT.

This clonotype has a handful of counts. The V and J genes are TRBV15 and TRBJ1-1; weak D call: TRBD1 (6 bases). With 6 bases removed from V and 1 base from J, the gap between germline ends came to 12 bases. The germline CDR1 and CDR2 sequences are LNHNV and YYDKDF (reference sequence). This CDR3 comprises 14 residues. DNA for the CDR3: TGTGCCACCAGAAAGGGACACGCGAACACTGAAGCTTTCTTT. Its translation: CATRKGHANTEAFF.

The rearrangement links TRBV6-2 or TRBV6-3 to TRBJ2-7; 7 bases align to TRBD2. CDR1 and CDR2 (germline): MNHEY, SVGEGT. This CDR3 spans 16 amino acids. With 0 bases clipped from V and 3 bases from J, the junction kept 8 bases outside the gene matches. DNA of the CDR3: TGTGCCAGCAGTTACTCGTACTTACGGGGGGACTACGAGCAGTACTTC. This codes for CASSYSYLRGDYEQYF.

V usage is TRBV5-1 and J usage is TRBJ2-3, with 9 bases identical to TRBD2. This CDR3 is built from 13 residues. Germline V CDR1 and CDR2: SGHRS, YFSETQ. CDR3 nucleotide sequence: TGCGCTACAGCGGGGGGCTTAACAGATACGCAGTATTTT. Translation gives CATAGGLTDTQYF.

This clonotype was seen a few times. The rearrangement links TRBV20-1 to TRBJ2-1; 8 bases are shared with TRBD2. Germline loops: CDR1 DFQATT, CDR2 SNEGSKA (reference sequence). The CDR3 consists of 13 residues. V lost 6 bases and J lost 8; bases outside the gene matches: 9. CDR3 loop: CSAGISGRYEQFF. The CDR3 DNA sequence: TGCAGTGCAGGGATCAGCGGGAGATATGAGCAGTTCTTC.

This clonotype was counted only a few times. This chain joins TRBV2 and TRBJ2-5; D assignment may be TRBD1 or TRBD2 (5 bases each). V dropped 6 bases and J dropped 5 bases, with 13 bases sitting between them. Germline lookup yields CDR1 SNHLY and CDR2 FYNNEI. CDR3 size: 13 residues. The CDR3: CASRGRQPETQYF. CDR3 coding DNA: TGTGCCAGCAGGGGACGTCAGCCGGAGACCCAGTACTTC.

This clonotype came up a few times. The chain combines TRBV20-1 with TRBJ2-7, with D tentatively TRBD2 (5 bases). The CDR3 runs 15 residues. The germline V gene has CDR1 DFQATT and CDR2 SNEGSKA (reference sequence). Trimming left V 0 bases short and J 5 bases short, with 17 bases between. The CDR3 DNA is TGCAGTGCTAGAGATCTGAGGAGGAATCGAGACGAGCAGTACTTC. This translates into CSARDLRRNRDEQYF.

V gene TRBV18 combines with J gene TRBJ2-7, with TRBD1 matching 10 bases. Unmatched junction bases numbered 9, after V lost 3 bases and J lost 4 bases. Looked up from germline, CDR1 is KGHSH and CDR2 is LQKENI. The CDR3 spans 16 residues. Here the CDR3 DNA reads TGTGCCAGCTCACCCCCTTCGGGACAGGGGTCGTACGAGCAGTACTTC. Its translation: CASSPPSGQGSYEQYF.

There are a few counts of this clonotype. CDR3 in amino acids: CASSPWVLSYEQYF. The CDR3 DNA reads as TGTGCCAGCAGCCCCTGGGTCCTTTCTTACGAGCAGTACTTC. The rearrangement joins TRBV7-2 to TRBJ2-7; unclear D gene. From germline, CDR1 is SGHTA and CDR2 FQGNSA. The CDR3 covers 14 residues. Trimming shortened V by 5 bases and J by 4 bases, and 15 bases separated the two germline ends.

This rearrangement joins TRBV3-1 to TRBJ2-5, with 9 bases that match TRBD2. CDR3 length: 15 residues. V was pared by 1 base and J by 2 bases, with 2 bases of the junction left unmatched. Germline V gene data show CDR1 as LGHDT and CDR2 as YNNKEL (reference sequence). The CDR3 sequence is CASSQGGGAQETQYF. CDR3 sequence (DNA): TGTGCCAGCAGCCAAGGCGGGGGGGCTCAAGAGACCCAGTACTTC.